These 13 T cell receptor beta chains originate from one sample sequenced in a study of T cells in Graves' hyperthyroidism and ophthalmopathy. Authors of the study amplified TCR beta CDR3 regions from RNA transcripts. The HTBI primer set drove a first-round RT-PCR of the TCR CDR3. TCRdb fed the multiplex PCR reads into MiXCR, producing one record per CDR3 protein. In the table there are around 530,000 distinct CDR3 sequences, roughly 15% of which are singletons. Sequenced material: blood. These receptors all come from a woman aged 18-30 years with Graves' ophthalmopathy.

This clonotype was seen only a few times. V and J are TRBV6-1 and TRBJ1-5; 8 nucleotides align to TRBD1. Germline CDR1 MNHNS, CDR2 SASEGT. The CDR3 is 12 residues long. Germline trimming cut 11 bases from V and 7 bases from J; bases unmatched to any gene: 7. The DNA for the CDR3 is TGTGCCTGCCAGGGGGCGGAACAGCCCCAGCATTTT. Translating it yields CACQGAEQPQHF.

Worth noting for this clonotype: This clone may be a read error of a much larger clone one base away. The chain is built from TRBV28 and TRBJ1-1; weak D call: TRBD1 (6 bases). This CDR3 is built from 14 residues. The germline V and J ends were trimmed by 6 bases and 0 bases, with 11 bases remaining between them. In germline, CDR1 is MDHEN, CDR2 SYDVKM. CDR3 region: CASRTGRVNTEAFF. In nucleotides, the CDR3 is TGTGCCAGCAGGACAGGACGGGTGAACACTGAAGCTTTCTTT.

This clonotype showed up many times. The chain has TRBV27 and TRBJ2-3; 7 bases are a match to TRBD2. Trimming at V came to 0 bases and at J to 2 bases, leaving 11 bases not matched to a gene. Germline V gene lookup returns CDR1 MNHEY and CDR2 SMNVEV (reference sequence). The CDR3 runs 18 residues. As DNA, the CDR3 is TGTGCCAGCAGTTTATCGAGCGGGGACGCGGGGGACACAGATACGCAGTATTTT. Amino acid sequence: CASSLSSGDAGDTDTQYF.

There are many counts of this clonotype. V usage is TRBV28 and J usage is TRBJ2-7; possibly TRBD1 for D (6 bases). Looked up from germline, CDR1 is MDHEN and CDR2 is SYDVKM. V was cut by 7 bases and J by 6 bases, with 22 bases left in between. The CDR3 spans 15 residues. The CDR3 reads CASIEKSALRGEQYF. The CDR3 nucleotides read TGTGCCAGCATCGAAAAGTCGGCTCTCAGGGGCGAGCAGTACTTC.

The V and J genes are TRBV20-1 and TRBJ2-1, with 9 bases that match TRBD1. J gave up 8 bases and V 2 bases, and 13 bases lay outside the gene matches. Germline V lookup: CDR1 DFQATT, CDR2 SNEGSKA (reference sequence). The CDR3 length is 16 residues. CDR3 region: CSARLHRGRIGDEQFF. CDR3 coding DNA: TGCAGTGCTAGACTTCACAGGGGGCGAATTGGCGATGAGCAGTTCTTC.

This clonotype has just a few counts. The rearrangement joins TRBV5-1 to TRBJ1-5; 8 bases map to TRBD1. V was pared by 0 bases and J by 2 bases, with 7 bases of the junction left unmatched. The CDR3 sequence is 17 residues long. Germline V gives CDR1 SGHRS, CDR2 YFSETQ. Here the CDR3 DNA reads TGCGCCAGCAGCTTGGTGCAGGGGGCGTTGGGCAATCAGCCCCAGCATTTT. This translates into CASSLVQGALGNQPQHF.

This clonotype was seen repeatedly, ten times or more. The chain uses TRBV12-3 or TRBV12-4 and TRBJ2-7, with 11 bases matching TRBD2. The V segment lost 3 bases and the J segment 4 bases; nucleotides outside the gene matches: 14. The CDR3 length is 18 residues. The CDR3 region has the DNA TGTGCCAGCAGTTTTGGGTTGGTAGCGGGGGGGCTATTTTACGAGCAGTACTTC. This codes for CASSFGLVAGGLFYEQYF.

The chain joins TRBV27 to TRBJ2-2; weak D call: TRBD1 (5 bases). CDR3 length equals 15 residues. Germline assignment: CDR1 MNHEY and CDR2 SMNVEV (reference sequence). The V end lost 4 bases, the J end lost 7 bases, and 16 bases lay between the germline ends. CDR3 DNA sequence: TGTGCCAGCAGTTCTGACCCAGACAGATTCGGGGAGCTGTTTTTT. Its protein is CASSSDPDRFGELFF.

This clonotype was observed at least ten times. The chain uses TRBV9 and TRBJ1-1, with a tentative D call TRBD1 (5 bases). This CDR3 is 15 amino acids long. V was cut by 4 bases and J by 0 bases, with 13 bases left in between. Per germline, CDR1 SGDLS and CDR2 YYNGEE. Here the CDR3 reads CASSPPSTVNTEAFF. CDR3 sequence (DNA): TGTGCCAGCAGCCCCCCCTCGACAGTGAACACTGAAGCTTTCTTT.

This clonotype occurred many times. This sequence joins TRBV2 and TRBJ2-7, with D possibly being TRBD1 or TRBD2 (6 bases each). The length of the CDR3 is 13 residues. V was trimmed by 7 bases and J by 5 bases, leaving 15 bases between them. CDR1 and CDR2 (germline): SNHLY, FYNNEI. CDR3 nucleotides: TGTGCCAGCACCCTAGGGGGGCTCGACGAGCAGTACTTC. This encodes CASTLGGLDEQYF.

The CDR3 sequence is CSARDRGRDAEAFF. CDR3 in DNA: TGCAGTGCTAGAGACAGGGGGCGGGACGCTGAAGCTTTCTTT. The chain has TRBV20-1 and TRBJ1-1; 8 bases are shared with TRBD1. Trimming at V came to 0 bases and at J to 6 bases, leaving 6 bases not matched to a gene. The length of the CDR3 is 14 residues. Germline V gene lookup returns CDR1 DFQATT and CDR2 SNEGSKA (reference sequence).

This clonotype was found many times. The V and J genes are TRBV4-1 and TRBJ1-1; D uncertain. Trimming took 3 bases from V and 4 from J, leaving 12 bases between them. The CDR3 extends over 14 amino acids. CDR1 is MGHRA and CDR2 is YSYEKL in the germline V gene. CDR3: CASSHARVGTEAFF. In DNA, the CDR3 is TGCGCCAGCAGCCATGCACGGGTGGGCACTGAAGCTTTCTTT.

The sample holds a few counts of this clonotype. This chain connects TRBV27 to TRBJ1-5, with 7 positions matching TRBD1. With V trimmed by 5 bases and J by 1 base, 5 bases remained unmatched. The CDR3 contains 15 residues. CDR1 is MNHEY and CDR2 is SMNVEV in the germline V gene (reference sequence). Here the CDR3 DNA reads TGTGCCAGCAGTCCTATGACAGGGAGCAATCAGCCCCAGCATTTT. Its translation is CASSPMTGSNQPQHF.